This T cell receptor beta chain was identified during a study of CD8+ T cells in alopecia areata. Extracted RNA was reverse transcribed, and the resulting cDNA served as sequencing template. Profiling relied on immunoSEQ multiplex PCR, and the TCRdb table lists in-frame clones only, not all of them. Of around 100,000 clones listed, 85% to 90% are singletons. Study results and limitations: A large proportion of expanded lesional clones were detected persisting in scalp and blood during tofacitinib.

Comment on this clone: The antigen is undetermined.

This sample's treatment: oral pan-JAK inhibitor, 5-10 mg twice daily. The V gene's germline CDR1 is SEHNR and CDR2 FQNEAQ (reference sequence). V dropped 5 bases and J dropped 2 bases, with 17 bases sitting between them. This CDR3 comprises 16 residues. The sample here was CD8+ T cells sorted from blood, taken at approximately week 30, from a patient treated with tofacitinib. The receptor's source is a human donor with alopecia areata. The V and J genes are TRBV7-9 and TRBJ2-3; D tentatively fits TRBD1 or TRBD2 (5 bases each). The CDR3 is CASSHPGWDPTDTQYF. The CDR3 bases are TGTGCCAGCAGCCATCCAGGGTGGGACCCCACAGATACGCAGTATTTT.